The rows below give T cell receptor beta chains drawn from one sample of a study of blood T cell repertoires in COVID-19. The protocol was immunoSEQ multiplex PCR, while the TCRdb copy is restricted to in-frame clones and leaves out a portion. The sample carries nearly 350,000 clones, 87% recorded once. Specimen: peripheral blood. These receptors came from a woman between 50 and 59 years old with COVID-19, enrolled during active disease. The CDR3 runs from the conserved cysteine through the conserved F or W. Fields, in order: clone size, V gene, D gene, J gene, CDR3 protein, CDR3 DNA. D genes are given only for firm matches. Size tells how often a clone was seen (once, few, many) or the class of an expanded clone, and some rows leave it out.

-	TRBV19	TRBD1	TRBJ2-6	CASGGQGAKGANVLTF	TGTGCCAGTGGGGGACAGGGGGCGAAGGGGGCCAACGTCCTGACTTTC
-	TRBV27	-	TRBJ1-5	CATQYRVHQPQHF	TGTGCCACCCAGTACAGGGTCCATCAGCCCCAGCATTTT
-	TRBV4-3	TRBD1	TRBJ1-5	CASSQGTGANQPQHF	TGCGCCAGCAGCCAAGGGACAGGGGCTAATCAGCCCCAGCATTTT
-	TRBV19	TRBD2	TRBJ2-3	CASSIGLAGGPDTDTQYF	TGTGCCAGTAGTATTGGGCTAGCGGGAGGGCCGGACACAGATACGCAGTATTTT
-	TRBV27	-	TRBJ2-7	CASSAHPSYQTPPSYEQYF	TGTGCCAGCAGTGCGCATCCTTCTTATCAAACTCCCCCCTCCTACGAGCAGTACTTC
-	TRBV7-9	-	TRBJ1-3	CASVPSSASGSGNTIYF	TGTGCCAGCGTGCCTTCATCTGCTTCGGGCTCTGGAAACACCATATATTTT
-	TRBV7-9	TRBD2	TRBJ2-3	CASSLALWREDTDTQYF	TGTGCCAGCAGCTTAGCGCTGTGGCGGGAGGACACAGATACGCAGTATTTT
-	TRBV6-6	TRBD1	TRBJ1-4	CATSRSDRDNEKLFF	TGTGCCACCTCTAGAAGCGACAGGGATAATGAAAAACTGTTTTTT
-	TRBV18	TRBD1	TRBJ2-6	CASSPLGQATGANVLTF	TGTGCCAGCTCACCTCTCGGACAGGCGACGGGGGCCAACGTCCTGACTTTC
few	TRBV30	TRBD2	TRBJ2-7	CAWSVRTSGRVF	TGTGCCTGGAGTGTACGTACTAGCGGGAGGGTTTTC
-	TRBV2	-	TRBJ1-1	CASSLTGTYTEAFF	TGTGCCAGCAGTCTGACAGGCACGTACACTGAAGCTTTCTTT
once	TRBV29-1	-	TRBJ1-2	CSVETPGGYTF	TGCAGCGTTGAAACGCCGGGAGGCTACACCTTC
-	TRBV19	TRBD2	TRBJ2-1	CASKERGNEQFF	TGTGCCAGTAAGGAGCGGGGGAATGAGCAGTTCTTC
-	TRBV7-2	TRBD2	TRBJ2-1	CASSPRTSGYDEQFF	TGTGCCAGCAGCCCCCGGACTAGCGGATACGATGAGCAGTTCTTC
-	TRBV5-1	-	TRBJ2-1	CASSLGSGLPYNEQFF	TGCGCCAGCAGCTTGGGGAGCGGGTTGCCCTACAATGAGCAGTTCTTC
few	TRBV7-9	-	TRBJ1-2	CASSPRGGGGYGYTF	TGTGCCAGCAGCCCGAGGGGGGGCGGAGGCTATGGCTACACCTTC
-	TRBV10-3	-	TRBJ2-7	CAISESATESYEQYF	TGTGCCATCAGTGAGTCTGCGACAGAGTCCTACGAGCAGTACTTC
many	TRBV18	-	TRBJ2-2	CASSSNTGELFF	TGTGCCAGCTCATCAAACACCGGGGAGCTGTTTTTT
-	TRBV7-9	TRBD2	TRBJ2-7	CASSLGRRLAGNYEQYF	TGTGCCAGCAGCTTAGGGCGCCGGCTAGCGGGGAACTACGAGCAGTACTTC
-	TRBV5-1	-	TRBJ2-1	CASSLFGSLSSDSTYNEQFF	TGCGCCAGCAGCTTGTTCGGGTCTTTGTCGTCGGACAGCACCTACAATGAGCAGTTCTTC
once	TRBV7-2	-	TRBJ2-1	CASSLGQGLLGYEQFF	TGTGCCAGCAGCTTAGGTCAGGGCCTCCTAGGCTATGAGCAGTTCTTC
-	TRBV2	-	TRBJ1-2	CASSRGGDANYGYTF	TGTGCCAGCAGTCGCGGGGGAGACGCTAACTATGGCTACACCTTC
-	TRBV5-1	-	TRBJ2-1	CASSPGTSPYNEQFF	TGCGCCAGCAGCCCCGGGACTTCGCCTTACAATGAGCAGTTCTTC
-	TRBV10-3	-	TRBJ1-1	CAISESKKHGSEAFF	TGTGCCATCAGTGAGTCCAAGAAACATGGTTCTGAAGCTTTCTTT
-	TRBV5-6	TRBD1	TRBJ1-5	CASSLATGGSRNQPQHF	TGTGCCAGCAGCTTGGCGACAGGGGGCTCTCGCAATCAGCCCCAGCATTTT
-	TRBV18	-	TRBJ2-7	CASSPMEGEQYF	TGTGCCAGCTCACCAATGGAGGGAGAGCAGTACTTC
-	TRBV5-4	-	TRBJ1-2	CASSLGLAYGYTF	TGTGCCAGCAGCTTGGGATTAGCCTATGGCTACACCTTC
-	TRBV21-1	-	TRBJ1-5	CASSKRSPGWIYEPQHF	TGTGCCAGCAGCAAAAGGTCCCCGGGTTGGATTTATGAGCCCCAGCATTTT
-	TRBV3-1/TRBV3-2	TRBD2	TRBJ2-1	CASSQFGSGNYNEQFF	TGTGCCAGCAGCCAATTTGGGAGCGGGAACTACAATGAGCAGTTCTTC
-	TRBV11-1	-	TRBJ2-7	CASSSQGSSYEQYF	TGTGCCAGCAGCTCACAGGGAAGCTCCTACGAGCAGTACTTC
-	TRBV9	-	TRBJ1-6	CASSVTRDYNSPLHF	TGTGCCAGCAGCGTAACCCGGGACTACAATTCACCCCTCCACTTT
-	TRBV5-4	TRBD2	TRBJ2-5	CASSSGLAGAQAETQYF	TGTGCCAGCAGCTCGGGACTAGCGGGAGCCCAGGCGGAGACCCAGTACTTC
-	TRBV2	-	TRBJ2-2	CASIGQTNTGELFF	TGTGCCAGCATTGGACAGACGAACACCGGGGAGCTGTTTTTT
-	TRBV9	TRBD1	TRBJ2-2	CASSVVQGAGELFF	TGTGCCAGCAGCGTAGTACAGGGGGCCGGGGAGCTGTTTTTT
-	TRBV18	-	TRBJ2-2	CASSPPGLRGRGELFF	TGTGCCAGCTCACCACCGGGACTTAGGGGTCGAGGGGAGCTGTTTTTT
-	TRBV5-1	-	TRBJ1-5	CASSLEGVSPQPQHF	TGCGCCAGCAGCTTGGAGGGGGTATCTCCGCAGCCCCAGCATTTT
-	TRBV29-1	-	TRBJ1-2	CSVEGQGKGYTF	TGCAGCGTTGAAGGGCAGGGAAAGGGCTACACCTTC
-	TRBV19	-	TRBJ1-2	CASSITPHYGYTF	TGTGCCAGTAGTATCACACCGCACTATGGCTACACCTTC
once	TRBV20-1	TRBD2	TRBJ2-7	CSASPGGPYEQYF	TGCAGTGCTAGTCCGGGGGGGCCATACGAGCAGTACTTC
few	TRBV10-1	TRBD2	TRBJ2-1	CASSDLAGVSEQFF	TGCGCCAGCAGTGATTTGGCGGGAGTAAGCGAGCAGTTCTTC
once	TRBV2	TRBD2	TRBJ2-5	CASRGLAGRGTQYF	TGTGCCAGCCGGGGACTAGCGGGTCGGGGGACCCAGTACTTC
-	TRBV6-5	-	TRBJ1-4	CASSYRTRVGEKLFF	TGTGCCAGCAGTTACCGAACCAGGGTTGGCGAAAAACTGTTTTTT
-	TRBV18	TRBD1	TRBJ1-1	CASSPLGQANTEAFF	TGTGCCAGCTCACCGCTGGGACAGGCGAACACTGAAGCTTTCTTT